This T cell receptor (beta chain) is drawn from a study of T cells in Graves' hyperthyroidism and ophthalmopathy. This clonotype was observed many times. Fresh 10 ml peripheral blood yielded PBMCs. This CDR3 contains 16 residues. The germline V and J ends were trimmed by 0 bases and 5 bases, with 14 bases remaining between them. The germline V gene has CDR1 SGHRS and CDR2 YFSETQ. Using RNA transcripts as the source, TCR beta CDR3 regions were amplified. Initially, a first-round RT-PCR of the TCR CDR3 employed the HTBI primer set. Via MiXCR, TCRdb re-called the multiplex PCR reads, giving one row per CDR3 protein. The sample comprises 600,000 to 650,000 distinct CDR3 sequences, 20% to 25% of which are singletons, and approximately 30% rests with the top ten.

This sequence was found in a man younger than 40 with Graves' ophthalmopathy. The gene calls are TRBV5-1 and TRBJ2-2, with D hard to call. Sequencing input: blood. The CDR3 DNA is TGCGCCAGCAGCTTGGTAGCCGACCGGTCAACCGGGGAGCTGTTTTTT. It codes for CASSLVADRSTGELFF. Full variable domain (missing parts from reference TRBV5-1 and TRBJ2-2): KAGVTQTPRYLIKTRGQQVTLSCSPISGHRSVSWYQQTPGQGLQFLFEYFSETQRNKGNFPGRFSGRQFSNSRSEMNVSTLELGDSALYLCASSLVADRSTGELFFGEGSRLTVL.